This T cell receptor beta chain is drawn from a study of response to subunit inactivated influenza vaccine (dated by TCRdb to the late 2010s). At the level of the whole study: To follow how T cells responded to a trivalent subunit inactivated influenza vaccine, the researchers relied on deep quantitative profiling of the T cell receptor repertoire.

Receptor libraries were prepared by RT-PCR. Sequenced on an Illumina HiSeq 2500. TCRdb applied fastp at Q25 and MiXCR to the public reads, then kept only in-frame beta chains. CDR3 protein sequences are deduplicated, and each keeps its most common genes and DNA. The sample has hundreds of thousands of distinct CDR3 sequences on record, 14% of them singletons. Of the sample, roughly 7.6% is held by the ten largest clones. What the research found in general, with its limitations: It was suggested by the authors that each seasonal influenza vaccination may recruit only a limited number of new T cells.

Including the terminal cysteine and phenylalanine, the CDR3 comprises 13 residues. The retained sequence is limited to the CDR3, 39 bases, with the frame set at the first base. CDR1 and CDR2 are drawn from the germline V gene (reference sequence): DFQATT, SNEGSKA. V and J are truncated by 1 base and 1 base respectively, leaving an intervening sequence of 7 bases. About this clonotype itself: Its cognate antigen has yet to be identified. It has no much larger one-base neighbor in the sample; base qualities were not kept.

The clonotype was recovered from a man aged 50-60 years who received an inactivated influenza vaccine. Donor details come from another sample of the same person, matched by shared clones. Here the sequenced sample was PBMCs from blood, taken 14 days before vaccination. The chain is made from TRBV20-1 and TRBJ2-5; confidence is insufficient to name the D gene. The DNA sequence follows: TGCAGTGCTAGAGTAAGCCTCCAAGAGACCCAGTACTTC. It translates to CSARVSLQETQYF.